This T cell receptor (beta chain) was identified in a study of blood T cell repertoires in COVID-19. About the study: T cells, B-cell-depleted T cells, or PBMCs supplied cDNA or gDNA.

This clone was observed once. Method: immunoSEQ multiplex PCR; TCRdb's copy keeps in-frame clones and lacks some. In the table there are some 260,000 clones, about 90% of which are singletons. Material for sequencing was peripheral blood. This sequence originates from a young man with active or convalescent COVID-19.

The CDR3 nucleotides read TGTGCCAGCAGTGGAAAAAGGGGGACTAGCGGGAGAGTACACAATGAGCAGTTCTTC. It yields the protein CASSGKRGTSGRVHNEQFF. This chain uses TRBV6-2 or TRBV6-3 with TRBJ2-1; 14 bases map to TRBD2. CDR3 length: 19 residues. V shed 5 bases, J shed 5 bases, and the junction held 14 bases outside the gene matches. CDR1 and CDR2 from the germline V gene are MNHEY and SVGEGT.